This record covers a single T cell receptor (beta chain). Its matching antigen is unknown. This sample was taken from a study of cytomegalovirus exposure and HLA in healthy donors. Findings and caveats of the study: Cytomegalovirus status, reportedly, was diagnosed with high specificity and sensitivity by the classifier. A subsequent analysis found that TCR clusters from the first cohort also tended to co-occur in the 120 or so validation repertoires, with 94% of cluster scores above 0. The majority of TCR sequences were rare, yet some public TCRs appeared in many donors.

There are 11 residues in the CDR3. Germline V gene sequence: CDR1 MNHNS, CDR2 SASEGT. The ends were cut back, 8 bases at V and 4 bases at J, with 8 bases in the middle. Repertoires were generated with immunoSEQ multiplex PCR, while TCRdb's copy carries only in-frame clones and drops some. The data hold about 220,000 clones, with approximately 90% observed a single time. The chain couples TRBV6-1 to TRBJ1-2; tentative D call: TRBD1 (6 bases). Sequenced material: PBMCs. This clonotype was obtained from a man aged 18 to 35 in good health and CMV-seronegative. The CDR3 DNA follows: TGTGCCAGCGGACAGACCTATGGCTACACCTTC. Amino acids: CASGQTYGYTF.